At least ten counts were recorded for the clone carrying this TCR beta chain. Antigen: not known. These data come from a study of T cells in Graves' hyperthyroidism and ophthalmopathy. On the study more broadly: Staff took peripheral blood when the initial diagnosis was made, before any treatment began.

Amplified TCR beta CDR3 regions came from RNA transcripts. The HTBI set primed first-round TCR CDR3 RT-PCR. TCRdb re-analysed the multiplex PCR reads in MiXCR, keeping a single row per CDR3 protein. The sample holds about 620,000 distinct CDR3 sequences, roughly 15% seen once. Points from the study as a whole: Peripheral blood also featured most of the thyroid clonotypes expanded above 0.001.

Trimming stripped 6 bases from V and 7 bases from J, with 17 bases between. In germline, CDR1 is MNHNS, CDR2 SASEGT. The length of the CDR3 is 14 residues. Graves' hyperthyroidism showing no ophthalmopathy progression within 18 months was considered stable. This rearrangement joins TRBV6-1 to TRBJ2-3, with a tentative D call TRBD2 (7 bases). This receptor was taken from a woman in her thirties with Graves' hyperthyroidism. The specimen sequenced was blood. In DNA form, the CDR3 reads TGTGCCAGCAGCTCCGGAGGGGGGGCGAATACGCAGTATTTT. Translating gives CASSSGGGANTQYF.